This TCR beta chain was found in a study of T cell responses to AZD1222 COVID-19 vaccine. General study findings and limits: Targeting of unmutated variant regions was reportedly seen in nearly half of spike-specific TCRs.

As concerns this clone: Its antigen is currently unknown.

Produced via immunoSEQ multiplex PCR; TCRdb's table is partial and in-frame only. The sample includes tens of thousands of clones, roughly 85% seen only once; the top ten take around 3.5%. CDR3 size: 14 residues. V was clipped by 0 bases and J by 4 bases, with 10 bases between them. The germline gives CDR1 SGHTS, CDR2 YDEGEE. The clonotype originates from an adult who received the AZD1222 COVID-19 vaccine. Sequenced material: peripheral blood, taken 28 days after the second AZD1222 dose. The V call is TRBV5-8, the J call TRBJ1-1, with D perhaps matching TRBD1 (6 bases). CDR3 DNA: TGTGCCAGCAGCTTGGCAGGGGCGGGCACTGAAGCTTTCTTT. Its protein product is CASSLAGAGTEAFF.